These 20 T cell receptor beta chains were sequenced from one sample in a study of CD4+ T cells in melanoma. Here immunoSEQ multiplex PCR was the method, and the copy in TCRdb shows in-frame clones only, minus some. Counted here are 50,000 to 60,000 clones, about 70% occurring once; the ten biggest clones make up under 5.5%. The sample was tumor tissue. Receptors were obtained from a human donor with melanoma.

The chain employs TRBV2 and TRBJ2-3; D may match TRBD1 or TRBD2 (5 bases each). This CDR3 is built from 15 residues. CDR1 is SNHLY, CDR2 FYNNEI, per germline. The V and J ends lost 6 bases and 1 base respectively, with 14 bases between them. CDR3 bases: TGTGCCAGCAGGGAGGACACTTCGGGCACAGATACGCAGTATTTT. It codes for CASREDTSGTDTQYF. Together with reference TRBV2 and TRBJ2-3, the CDR3 gives the full variable domain: EPEVTQTPSHQVTQMGQEVILRCVPISNHLYFYWYRQILGQKVEFLVSFYNNEISEKSEIFDDQFSVERPDGSNFTLKIRSTKLEDSAMYFCASREDTSGTDTQYFGPGTRLTVL.

The CDR3 protein is CASSPGTDEAFF. DNA for the CDR3: TGTGCCAGCAGCCCTGGGACAGACGAAGCTTTCTTT. The chain couples TRBV5-6 to TRBJ1-1, with 7 bases aligning to TRBD1. The CDR3 has 12 amino acids. Germline CDR1 reads SGHDT; CDR2 reads YYEEEE. V dropped 4 bases and J dropped 8; count of bases not matched to a gene: 5.

The chain carries TRBV19 and TRBJ1-4; D unclear. CDR1 and CDR2 from the germline V gene are LNHDA and SQIVND (reference sequence). The V end was cut by 0 bases, the J end by 5 bases, with 4 bases between. The CDR3 loop spans 13 amino acids. Here the CDR3 DNA reads TGTGCCAGTAGTATAGACAGAAATGAAAAACTGTTTTTT. Amino acid sequence: CASSIDRNEKLFF.

The V and J genes are TRBV4-1 and TRBJ1-1; D is unresolved. The CDR3 is 15 amino acids. The V end lost 3 bases, the J end lost 1 base, and 12 bases lay between the germline ends. Germline V gene sequence: CDR1 MGHRA, CDR2 YSYEKL. CDR3 sequence reads: CASSHRSVPNTEAFF. The CDR3 nucleotides are TGCGCCAGCAGCCATCGGAGCGTCCCGAACACTGAAGCTTTCTTT.

The CDR3 sequence is CASTSGIRWAFF. CDR3 coding DNA: TGTGCCAGCACTAGCGGAATCCGGTGGGCTTTCTTT. V and J are TRBV28 and TRBJ1-1; D unresolved. V was trimmed by 7 bases and J by 11 bases, leaving 17 bases between them. Germline values: CDR1 MDHEN, CDR2 SYDVKM. CDR3 length equals 12 residues.

The J gene is TRBJ1-4, the V gene TRBV15, with 8 nucleotides matching TRBD1. V lost 4 bases, J lost 7 bases, and 5 bases stayed unmatched. This CDR3 has 14 residues. Germline CDR1 LNHNV, CDR2 YYDKDF (reference sequence). The DNA of the CDR3 is TGTGCCACCAGCAAGACAGGGGTGGTTGAAAAACTGTTTTTT. It translates to CATSKTGVVEKLFF.

This clone was seen ten or more times. The chain recombines TRBV6-5 with TRBJ1-4; possible D gene TRBD1, 5 bases. Between the trimmed V and J ends, which lost 2 bases and 10 bases, there was a span of 14 bases. The CDR3 extends over 14 amino acids. Germline V gene sequence: CDR1 MNHEY, CDR2 SVGAGI. This chain's CDR3 is CASSYRGGGGKLFF. The CDR3 DNA sequence: TGTGCCAGCAGTTACCGGGGCGGGGGGGGAAAACTGTTTTTT.

This clone was picked up one time. The genes are TRBV18 and TRBJ2-5; possibly TRBD1 for D (6 bases). This CDR3 comprises 14 residues. Trimming pared 6 bases from V and 2 bases from J, leaving 13 bases between. In germline, CDR1 is KGHSH, CDR2 LQKENI. The CDR3 loop is CASSRQGSQETQYF. The CDR3 DNA is TGTGCCAGCTCCCGCCAGGGGAGTCAAGAGACCCAGTACTTC.

This chain joins TRBV10-3 and TRBJ1-3; unclear D gene. Per germline, CDR1 ENHRY and CDR2 SYGVKD. This CDR3 is 16 amino acids long. V lost 5 bases and J 0 bases, leaving 14 bases between the germline ends. For the CDR3, the DNA is TGTGCCATCAGTACCTCTGGGGAGGGCTCTGGAAACACCATATATTTT. Protein product: CAISTSGEGSGNTIYF.

V usage is TRBV7-2 and J usage is TRBJ2-3, with 11 bases lining up with TRBD2. CDR3 size: 16 residues. The trim removed 4 bases at V and 6 bases at J, leaving 9 bases unmatched. CDR1 is SGHTA, CDR2 FQGNSA, per germline. The CDR3: CASSSSSSGGRDTQYF. The CDR3 nucleotides are TGTGCCAGCAGCTCCTCCTCTAGCGGGGGGCGGGATACGCAGTATTTT.

There are a few counts of this clone. The rearrangement joins TRBV7-2 to TRBJ2-5; D not certain. Germline CDR1 SGHTA, CDR2 FQGNSA. Trimming shortened V by 1 base and J by 5 bases, and 14 bases separated the two germline ends. CDR3 length equals 15 residues. The CDR3 coding sequence is TGTGCCAGCAGCTTAGGTGGATTAGCAGTGGAGACCCAGTACTTC. Translating it yields CASSLGGLAVETQYF.

This chain connects TRBV18 to TRBJ1-4, with D possibly being TRBD1 (6 bases). CDR1 and CDR2 (germline): KGHSH, LQKENI. V was pared by 6 bases and J by 6 bases, with 11 bases between. The CDR3 spans 13 residues. The CDR3 is CASSRQGHEKLFF. The CDR3 DNA reads as TGTGCCAGCTCCCGGCAGGGGCATGAAAAACTGTTTTTT.

As regards this clone: Within the sample, other DNA sequences also encode this same CDR3. The chain employs TRBV11-2 and TRBJ1-2, with D possibly matching TRBD1 (5 bases). This CDR3 is 12 amino acids long. Trimming removed 4 bases from V and 8 bases from J, with 11 bases in between. Germline V gene lookup returns CDR1 SGHAT and CDR2 FQNNGV. The CDR3 DNA follows: TGTGCCAGCAGCTCAGGGTTCTACGGCTACACCTTC. Translated, it gives CASSSGFYGYTF.

The rearrangement joins TRBV5-1 to TRBJ2-7; 7 bases match TRBD1. This CDR3 is 15 amino acids long. Germline V CDR1 and CDR2: SGHRS, YFSETQ. The trim removed 4 bases at V and 0 bases at J, leaving 7 bases unmatched. The CDR3 nucleotides read TGCGCCAGCAGCGGGGTGGCAGGGGGCTCCTACGAGCAGTACTTC. Translating it yields CASSGVAGGSYEQYF.

The V call is TRBV5-8, the J call TRBJ2-7; tentatively, D is TRBD1 or TRBD2 (6 bases each). V lost 2 bases to trimming and J lost 0 bases, with 12 bases between them. The CDR3 sequence is 15 residues long. The germline V gene has CDR1 SGHTS and CDR2 YDEGEE. CDR3 sequence reads: CASSFRGGGSYEQYF. The CDR3, as DNA: TGTGCCAGCAGCTTCAGGGGAGGAGGCTCCTACGAGCAGTACTTC.

V is TRBV13 and J is TRBJ2-2; no clear D gene. Germline lookup yields CDR1 PRHDT and CDR2 FYEKMQ (reference sequence). V lost 6 bases to trimming and J lost 6 bases, with 11 bases between them. The CDR3 has 13 amino acids. CDR3 sequence (DNA): TGTGCCAGCAGTGAAAAGGTCTCCGGGGAGCTGTTTTTT. Translated: CASSEKVSGELFF.

The rearrangement uses TRBV6-5 and TRBJ1-1; D may be TRBD1 (5 bases). Trimming shortened V by 0 bases and J by 5 bases, and 13 bases separated the two germline ends. CDR1 MNHEY and CDR2 SVGAGI come from the germline V gene. This CDR3 has 15 amino acids. CDR3 coding DNA: TGTGCCAGCAGTTACTCGAATGGGGGAAGGACTGAAGCTTTCTTT. Translation: CASSYSNGGRTEAFF.

The gene calls are TRBV5-1 and TRBJ2-4; a weak D match, TRBD1 (6 bases). With 3 bases removed from V and 2 bases from J, the gap between germline ends came to 9 bases. The CDR3 is 14 amino acids. Per germline, CDR1 SGHRS and CDR2 YFSETQ. For the CDR3, the DNA is TGCGCCAGCAGCTGGACAGAAACCAAAAACATTCAGTACTTC. Translated: CASSWTETKNIQYF.

This clone was observed many times. The rearrangement joins TRBV30 to TRBJ2-7, with TRBD1 matching 8 bases. J lost 3 bases, V lost 4 bases, and 5 bases had no gene match. CDR3 size: 13 residues. Germline CDR1 is GTSNPN and CDR2 is SVGIG (reference sequence). In nucleotides, the CDR3 is TGTGCCTGGACCCGACAGGGGATCTACGAGCAGTACTTC. It is translated as CAWTRQGIYEQYF.

This clone was picked up one time. The chain employs TRBV5-1 and TRBJ1-1; perhaps TRBD1 as D (6 bases). The CDR3 extends over 14 amino acids. CDR1 SGHRS and CDR2 YFSETQ come from the germline V gene. With 4 bases removed from V and 0 bases from J, the gap between germline ends came to 10 bases. CDR3 nucleotides: TGCGCCAGCAGCACCGGGACATTGAACACTGAAGCTTTCTTT. It is translated as CASSTGTLNTEAFF.